This TCR beta chain was documented in a study of glioma-infiltrating T cells. Findings and caveats of the study: Gliomas, especially low-grade, showed above-expected tissue-blood divergence; non-neoplastic patients showed below. Very few CDR3 sequences were shared between tissue and blood.

The V and J ends lost 5 bases and 8 bases, in that order; junction bases with no gene match: 11. This CDR3 spans 14 amino acids. The germline V gene has CDR1 MDHEN and CDR2 SYDVKM. Worth noting for this clonotype: Its antigen is currently unknown.

The iRepertoire nested amplicon-rescue multiplex PCR amplified TCR alpha and beta CDR3s from RNA. Tissue mRNA or PBMC total RNA, about 85-400 ng, went into one-step reverse transcription and amplification. A single record per CDR3 protein comes from TCRdb applying MiXCR to the multiplex PCR reads. The table lists 16,000 or so distinct CDR3 sequences, about three fifths of them singletons. The sequence derives from a human donor with low-grade glioma or glioblastoma, undergoing nonglioma brain surgery, or in good health (not recorded which). The sample comprised glioma tissue, nonneoplastic brain tissue, or PBMCs (not recorded which). This chain links TRBV28 with TRBJ1-2; 7 bases match TRBD1. The CDR3 DNA reads as TGTGCCAGCAGTCTGTATAGGGGGCACGTGGGCTACACCTTC. Encoded protein: CASSLYRGHVGYTF.